The sequence of this T cell receptor beta chain was determined in a study of cytomegalovirus exposure and HLA in healthy donors (dated 2017 in TCRdb). About the study as a whole: An earlier analysis of approximately 600 of the donors reported 250 to 350 Gb of sequence data and some 120 million unique TCR beta sequences from 150 million to 200 million T cells. The number of donors typed differed by locus, with roughly 620-630 for A, B, C, DRB1 and DQB1, about 500 for DQA1, 600 to 610 for DPA1, and roughly 450 for DPB1. Every discovery cohort repertoire had been produced on one sequencing platform. The aim of the study was to test whether cataloging public T cell receptors could identify signatures of past pathogen exposure. About five DR-DQ haplotypes were handled as single units for association and clustering because linkage in the cohort was strong. Using immunosequencing, the study profiled T cell repertoires from fewer than 700 subjects and related those repertoires to cytomegalovirus serostatus. An early release covering roughly 580 HLA-typed donors comprised approximately 300 gigabases of sequencing data and tens of millions of unique TCR sequences. In a later genetic analysis, genome-wide SNP genotypes for about 55% of the 666 donors were used, and that subset was treated as a discovery cohort. A later analysis re-examined previously published TCR beta repertoires from around 670 donors and added high-resolution HLA genotyping to investigate patterns of TCR occurrence. HLA typing covered class I and class II loci at four-digit resolution. On average, around 230,000 unique TCR beta nucleotide sequences were sequenced per donor among a few hundred genotyped donors of the cohort, with around 19% of those sequences being non-productive. Donor age, sex, ethnicity and CMV serostatus were collected together with the repertoire data. Along with the approximately 670-subject first cohort, a separate validation cohort of over a hundred different subjects was used. An earlier analysis of around 540 of the donors applied high-throughput TCR beta sequencing to assess whether each TCR beta V gene segment acted as functional or pseudogenic. Of the 300 to 450 genotyped donors, roughly 85% fell in the genetic ancestry cluster associated with self-reported Caucasian donors. The later analysis used no new phenotypic data to find candidate immune exposures, relying instead on TCR beta sequences and their occurrence across donors. To predict cytomegalovirus infection status, the study combined high-throughput TCR immunosequencing, statistical association of individual TCRs with disease status, and machine learning.

On this clone: Its binding antigen is unknown. Per-base quality was not reported, and no clone a single base away is much larger than it.

CDR1 and CDR2 were assigned from the germline V gene as SGHAT and FQNNGV. V ends up 4 bases short and J 4 bases short, with an unmatched junction base count of 6. Measured from the cysteine to the phenylalanine, the CDR3 is 14 residues long. The only DNA kept is the CDR3, 42 bases in frame from the first base. The cohort was made up of approximately 670 healthy bone marrow donors. Cohort members were all nominally healthy when sampled, although unrecorded immune exposures were likely present. The donor tested CMV seronegative, placing the donor among the 352 seronegative members of the cohort. A peripheral blood sample was provided by each donor, and peripheral blood mononuclear cells were used for TCR beta sequencing. Genomic DNA extraction from the blood cell samples was performed with the Qiagen DNeasy Blood Extraction Kit. The library was generated by the immunoSEQ multiplex PCR assay. For the multiplex PCR, a mixture combining 60 forward primers for TCR Vbeta segments and 13 reverse primers for TCR Jbeta segments was used. The CDR3 region of rearranged TCR beta genes was amplified from genomic DNA with a multiplex PCR assay. On the Illumina HiSeq System, the amplified TCR beta libraries were sequenced as 87-base-pair reads. The original methods were these. A later analysis tallied some 79 million unique TCR beta chains across the 550 to 850 repertoires, and around 12 million of those chains were shared by two or more donors. Raw reads were error-corrected and collapsed into unique sequences by a nearest-neighbor algorithm in which closely related sequences were merged to remove PCR and sequencing errors. CDR3 sequences were aligned to IMGT reference sequences to assign V, D and J gene segments. For a sequence to be retained, a match of at least six nucleotides to both a V gene segment and a J gene segment was required. A rearrangement was called productive if the CDR3 had no stop codons and remained in frame with V and J, and every other rearrangement was called non-productive. CDR3 was defined by IMGT convention, running from the second conserved V-encoded cysteine to the conserved J-encoded phenylalanine. The earlier analysis of 587 of the donors excluded any sequence lacking an unambiguous match to a single V gene segment. In an earlier analysis of approximately 560 of the donors, a V segment was called functional when productive rearrangements were above 56.7%, and segregating when the standard deviation between donors exceeded 5%. A statistical classification framework was built to diagnose cytomegalovirus status from the catalog of TCR beta chain sequences. In a later analysis, TCR nucleotide sequences were compared against IMGT/GENE-DB human TR gene sequences so that V and J genes could be assigned. A later analysis assigned CDR3 sequences and most-parsimonious VDJ recombination scenarios with the TCRdist pipeline. In a later analysis, every TCR beta chain was defined by the combination of its CDR3 amino acid sequence and its V-gene family, and reads without a unique V-gene family were dropped. In a later analysis, several hundred highly shared, low-generation-probability nucleotide sequences were removed to address suspected cross-contamination and a sequencing artifact. A later analysis calculated a clonal expansion index for each public chain from normalized within-repertoire ranks of inferred template counts. In a later analysis, generation probabilities were computed using a VDJ recombination model fitted to out-of-frame rearrangements, and the results were checked against IGoR. A later analysis scored TCR-TCR, TCR-HLA and TCR-CMV co-occurrence with hypergeometric tests, applying a repertoire-size bias correction to TCR pairs. A later analysis estimated false discovery rates by permuting HLA or CMV assignments 20 times. In a later analysis, co-occurring TCRs were grouped using DBSCAN, with TCRdist sequence similarity added in when clustering inside HLA-allele-positive subsets. Repertoires with fewer than 30,000 or more than 120,000 public chains, plus five repertoires with anomalous nucleotide sharing, were excluded from co-occurrence clustering. TCRdb's version of the immuneACCESS table is confined to in-frame rearrangements and falls short of the full clone set. An unresolved V gene accounts for under half of the shortfall where checked; the remainder is of unknown origin. V, J and clone size are taken as reported in that table, and D and trimming were inferred from the DNA itself. Here the sample has about 130,000 clones; approximately 74% occur a single time. About 7.3% of the sample goes to the ten largest clones.

General conclusions and limits of the study: In vitro tests confirmed that a few of the cytomegalovirus-associated TCR beta chains recognize cytomegalovirus antigens. Assigning TCR associations to individual alleles was difficult when HLA alleles, especially DR and DQ, strongly co-occurred. A cluster of highly shared sequence variants was judged likely to represent a technical artifact of the sequencing pipeline. It was suggested by the authors that the approach could potentially be generalized to other disease states and immunological phenotypes. Because some donors lacked HLA typing at each locus, the association tests relied only on the typed subset. A further reported finding was that TCR beta sequences accurately predicted the HLA-A and HLA-B alleles for most subjects in the first cohort. The 87-base-pair reads could not distinguish some IMGT-functional V segments, including TRBV6-2 and TRBV6-3, so those segments were excluded. Linkage disequilibrium might explain the correlated functional status among segregating V segments, but an unknown experimental factor could not be ruled out. Compared with the roughly 700-donor mean, donors in an Asian-associated ancestry cluster had fewer N-insertions in productive TCRs, according to a later genetic analysis. For the cohort, immune exposure information was limited to CMV serostatus. In the study, some 180 TCR beta chains were listed as associated with cytomegalovirus. According to a later analysis, parvovirus B19, influenza, CMV and Epstein-Barr virus appeared linked to several top co-occurrence clusters. Roughly uniform sequencing depth across donors was assumed in presence/absence analyses, although this assumption may not hold. At a false discovery rate of 0.05, a later analysis linked under 20,000 TCR beta sequences to specific HLA alleles. A later analysis found that HLA-associated TCR beta chains were more clonally expanded and had lower generation probabilities than equally common non-associated chains. Broadly in line with IMGT annotations, most TCR beta V segments showed up in productive rearrangements about 87% or about 30% of the time in an earlier analysis of around 600 of the donors. V-gene and J-gene trimming of TCR beta chains was associated with a missense DCLRE1C variant in a later genetic analysis, and the association was replicated in an independent cohort. Because counts were too low, seventeen rarely observed V segments, including chromosome 9 orphons, were excluded from the earlier analysis of several hundred of the donors. According to a later analysis, most CMV-associated TCR beta chains appeared to be HLA-restricted, and the HLA associations seemed to be driven largely by CMV exposure. Most TCR sequences were observed very rarely across donors, whereas some public TCRs were present in many individuals. Cytomegalovirus status was reported to be diagnosed by the classifier with high specificity and sensitivity in both the original and validation cohorts. In a later analysis, TCR association rates were found to vary across HLA loci, with the most associated TCRs seen for DRB1 alleles and the fewest for HLA-C alleles. Only TCR beta chains were sequenced in this cohort, and the absence of alpha or paired-chain data limited detectable features.

Recombination joined TRBV11-2 with TRBJ1-1, and TRBD1 matches 7 of the central bases. This sequence was found in a male donor in good health and CMV-seronegative. Source material: PBMCs. Read as DNA, the sequence is TGTGCCAGCAGCTCATACAGGGGTGGCACTGAAGCTTTCTTT. Its translation reads: CASSSYRGGTEAFF.